This passage covers 32 T cell receptor beta chains from one sample sequenced in a study of blood T cell repertoires in COVID-19. Assay: immunoSEQ multiplex PCR; the TCRdb copy retains only in-frame clones and omits some. The repertoire holds some 200,000 clones, roughly 88% seen once, with 15% to 20% in the top ten. Sample: peripheral blood. The receptor source for this set is a man aged 50 to 59 with COVID-19, enrolled during active disease.

Written as DNA, the CDR3 is TGCGCCAGCAGCCCGGGTACTAGTGCTGGAGATACGCAGTATTTT. Protein: CASSPGTSAGDTQYF. The chain employs TRBV5-1 and TRBJ2-3; weak D call: TRBD2 (5 bases). CDR3 length: 15 residues. V was cut by 4 bases and J by 5 bases, with 17 bases left in between. Germline V gene data show CDR1 as SGHRS and CDR2 as YFSETQ. Supplemented by reference TRBV5-1 and TRBJ2-3, the full variable domain reads KAGVTQTPRYLIKTRGQQVTLSCSPISGHRSVSWYQQTPGQGLQFLFEYFSETQRNKGNFPGRFSGRQFSNSRSEMNVSTLELGDSALYLCASSPGTSAGDTQYFGPGTRLTVL.

The J gene is TRBJ1-4, the V gene TRBV29-1; a possible D gene is TRBD1 (5 bases). The CDR3 consists of 18 residues. Germline assignment: CDR1 SQVTM and CDR2 ANQGSEA. V was trimmed by 6 bases and J by 0 bases, leaving 23 bases between them. CDR3 sequence (DNA): TGCAGCGTAGGGGACTACCAGACGGGGGGATCAACTAATGAAAAACTGTTTTTT. It is translated as CSVGDYQTGGSTNEKLFF.

This sequence joins TRBV4-3 and TRBJ1-3, with TRBD1 identical over 7 bases. There are 21 residues in the CDR3. The germline CDR1 and CDR2 sequences are LGHNA and YSLEER. Trimming removed 1 base from V and 4 bases from J; junction bases left unmatched: 22. CDR3 amino acids: CASSQVLLTGLMGHIGNTIYF. The CDR3 DNA is TGCGCCAGCAGCCAAGTCCTACTGACAGGGCTCATGGGACATATCGGAAACACCATATATTTT.

This clone was seen just once. The rearrangement links TRBV14 to TRBJ1-2, with 8 bases aligning to TRBD1. Germline CDR1 is SGHDN and CDR2 is FVKESK. The CDR3 sequence is 13 residues long. V dropped 5 bases and J dropped 11; count of bases not matched to a gene: 10. The CDR3 region has the DNA TGTGCCAGCAGCGAGCGGACAGGGCACTGGTACACCTTC. Amino acids: CASSERTGHWYTF.

The chain combines TRBV9 with TRBJ1-2, with TRBD1 matching over 9 bases. Germline values: CDR1 SGDLS, CDR2 YYNGEE. Unmatched junction bases numbered 4, after V lost 0 bases and J lost 1 base. The CDR3 is 16 amino acids. The chain's CDR3 is CASSVGGTGNNYGYTF. The DNA for the CDR3 is TGTGCCAGCAGCGTAGGCGGGACAGGGAATAACTATGGCTACACCTTC.

The V call is TRBV7-3, the J call TRBJ2-5; D may be TRBD2 (7 bases). Trimming took 2 bases from V and 5 from J, leaving 15 bases between them. Germline CDR1 and CDR2: SGHTA and FQGTGA. The CDR3 runs 15 residues. This chain's CDR3 is CASSLEGGGWETQYF. The CDR3 DNA sequence: TGTGCCAGCAGCTTAGAGGGCGGGGGCTGGGAGACCCAGTACTTC. Supplemented by reference TRBV7-3 and TRBJ2-5, the full variable domain reads GAGVSQTPSNKVTEKGKYVELRCDPISGHTALYWYRQSLGQGPEFLIYFQGTGAADDSGLPNDRFFAVRPEGSVSTLKIQRTERGDSAVYLCASSLEGGGWETQYFGPGTRLLVL.

The chain has TRBV10-3 and TRBJ2-1; D not certain. Trimming took 0 bases from V and 7 from J, leaving 10 bases between them. The CDR3 length is 14 residues. Looked up from germline, CDR1 is ENHRY and CDR2 is SYGVKD. The CDR3 is CAISESAVPNEQFF. The CDR3 bases are TGTGCCATCAGTGAGTCAGCTGTCCCGAATGAGCAGTTCTTC.

V is TRBV7-9 and J is TRBJ2-3; tentatively, D is TRBD1 (6 bases). The CDR3 loop spans 17 amino acids. Germline CDR1 and CDR2: SEHNR and FQNEAQ (reference sequence). V shed 3 bases and J shed 15 bases, with 31 bases lying between them. The CDR3: CASSFSNRETVNPTVYF. The DNA for the CDR3 is TGTGCCAGCAGCTTCTCCAACAGGGAGACTGTCAACCCGACGGTATATTTT.

This clone was counted once. The rearrangement links TRBV30 to TRBJ2-7; TRBD1 aligns across 7 bases. The CDR3 extends over 16 amino acids. Losses at the gene ends were 2 bases for V and 6 bases for J; bases not matched to a gene: 16. From germline, CDR1 is GTSNPN and CDR2 SVGIG (reference sequence). As DNA, the CDR3 is TGTGCCTGGAGTAACGCAGGGTACAGGGGAAGTTCCGAGCAGTACTTC. Translated, it gives CAWSNAGYRGSSEQYF.

V gene TRBV7-9 combines with J gene TRBJ2-3; 8 positions match TRBD2. V shed 0 bases and J 0 bases; nucleotides not matched to a gene: 5. The CDR3 is made up of 17 amino acids. CDR1 is SEHNR and CDR2 is FQNEAQ in the germline V gene (reference sequence). The CDR3 bases are TGTGCCAGCAGCTTAGCGGCAACTAGCGGAAGCACAGATACGCAGTATTTT. This encodes CASSLAATSGSTDTQYF.

This sequence joins TRBV2 and TRBJ2-1, with TRBD2 identical over 11 bases. Germline V gene data show CDR1 as SNHLY and CDR2 as FYNNEI. The J segment lost 6 bases and the V segment lost 7 bases, leaving 8 bases of the junction unmatched. This CDR3 is 15 amino acids long. The CDR3 protein is CASTPLAGAVNEQFF. CDR3 sequence (DNA): TGTGCCAGCACCCCACTAGCGGGAGCTGTCAATGAGCAGTTCTTC.

This clone was seen just once. The V and J genes are TRBV5-8 and TRBJ1-3; the D is unclear. The germline V and J ends were trimmed by 1 base and 8 bases, with 10 bases remaining between them. From germline, CDR1 is SGHTS and CDR2 YDEGEE. This CDR3 is built from 13 residues. CDR3 nucleotides: TGTGCCAGCAGCTTGTCAGAGCGCTACACCATATATTTT. This gives the protein CASSLSERYTIYF.

The chain joins TRBV11-3 to TRBJ2-1, with TRBD2 matching over 16 bases. The CDR3 has 15 amino acids. The germline CDR1 and CDR2 sequences are SGHNT and YENEEA. V trimming: 5 bases; J trimming: 9 bases; junction bases outside the gene matches: 4. The CDR3 sequence: CASSTGTSGRGEQFF. For the CDR3, the DNA is TGTGCCAGCAGCACAGGGACTAGCGGGAGGGGTGAGCAGTTCTTC.

This rearrangement joins TRBV18 to TRBJ2-2; 12 bases fit TRBD2. The germline V gene has CDR1 KGHSH and CDR2 LQKENI. The CDR3 runs to 18 residues. V shed 2 bases and J 2 bases; nucleotides not matched to a gene: 6. CDR3 bases: TGTGCCAGCTCACCAATTCCTAGCGGGGGGGCCAACACCGGGGAGCTGTTTTTT. This gives the protein CASSPIPSGGANTGELFF.

This sequence joins TRBV19 and TRBJ2-5; 7 bases agree with TRBD1. This CDR3 has 14 amino acids. V trimming: 5 bases; J trimming: 5 bases; junction bases outside the gene matches: 8. The germline gives CDR1 LNHDA, CDR2 SQIVND (reference sequence). The CDR3 DNA is TGTGCCAGTAGTCCAAACAGGGGCCGGGAGACCCAGTACTTC. Protein sequence: CASSPNRGRETQYF.

The chain has TRBV7-2 and TRBJ2-7; 9 bases align to TRBD2. V was clipped by 1 base and J by 2 bases; unmatched bases: 3. The CDR3 totals 15 residues. CDR1 is SGHTA and CDR2 is FQGNSA in the germline V gene. CDR3 residues: CASSLVASGAYEQYF. In nucleotides, the CDR3 is TGTGCCAGCAGCTTAGTTGCTAGCGGGGCCTACGAGCAGTACTTC.

The rearrangement uses TRBV28 and TRBJ2-2; 8 bases are shared with TRBD1. The CDR3 spans 15 residues. Germline CDR1 reads MDHEN; CDR2 reads SYDVKM. The V segment lost 3 bases and the J segment 4 bases; nucleotides outside the gene matches: 4. In DNA, the CDR3 is TGTGCCAGCAGTTTGTTCACAGGGGGCACCGGGGAGCTGTTTTTT. Protein: CASSLFTGGTGELFF.

The chain links TRBV19 to TRBJ2-5, with 9 bases matching TRBD1. V was pared by 8 bases and J by 1 base, with 8 bases of the junction left unmatched. The CDR3 length is 15 residues. Looked up from germline, CDR1 is LNHDA and CDR2 is SQIVND (reference sequence). The CDR3 region has the DNA TGTGCCAGTTCCCTTGACAGGGGGTCCCAAGAGACCCAGTACTTC. Translated, it gives CASSLDRGSQETQYF.

V is TRBV6-1 and J is TRBJ2-7, with a tentative D call TRBD1 (7 bases). Germline CDR1 MNHNS, CDR2 SASEGT. With 4 bases removed from V and 6 bases from J, the gap between germline ends came to 22 bases. The CDR3 spans 16 residues. In DNA form, the CDR3 reads TGTGCCAGCAGTGTCCGGTTGGAGGGGGCCCTCATCGAGCAGTACTTC. Its translation: CASSVRLEGALIEQYF.

This chain connects TRBV10-1 to TRBJ2-2; tentative D call: TRBD1 (7 bases). CDR1 is WNHNN and CDR2 is SYGVQD in the germline V gene (reference sequence). The CDR3 consists of 17 residues. V dropped 3 bases and J dropped 2 bases, with 16 bases sitting between them. The CDR3 reads CASSDRGAASNTGELFF. The CDR3, as DNA: TGCGCCAGCAGTGACAGGGGGGCGGCCTCTAACACCGGGGAGCTGTTTTTT.

The chain combines TRBV5-1 with TRBJ2-2; tentative D call: TRBD1 (6 bases). This CDR3 spans 16 amino acids. Germline V gene lookup returns CDR1 SGHRS and CDR2 YFSETQ. Deletions cut 4 bases from V and 7 bases from J, with 20 bases between. CDR3 sequence reads: CASSLTRTASIGELFF. DNA of the CDR3: TGCGCCAGCAGCCTCACGAGGACAGCGTCCATCGGGGAGCTGTTTTTT.

The gene calls are TRBV5-1 and TRBJ1-5; the D is unclear. Germline CDR1 reads SGHRS; CDR2 reads YFSETQ. This CDR3 comprises 13 residues. Trimming removed 4 bases from V and 2 bases from J, with 7 bases in between. The CDR3 DNA reads as TGCGCCAGCAGCGCCGAGGGCAATCAGCCCCAGCATTTT. As protein: CASSAEGNQPQHF.

This chain joins TRBV25-1 and TRBJ1-4; weak D call: TRBD1 (6 bases). Germline V gene lookup returns CDR1 MGHDK and CDR2 SYGVNS. Deletions cut 4 bases from V and 6 bases from J, with 12 bases between. This CDR3 has 14 amino acids. CDR3 sequence (DNA): TGTGCCAGCAGTGGACAGGTTGGGTATGAAAAACTGTTTTTT. Translated: CASSGQVGYEKLFF. Based on the CDR3 plus reference TRBV25-1 and TRBJ1-4, the full variable domain is EADIYQTPRYLVIGTGKKITLECSQTMGHDKMYWYQQDPGMELHLIHYSYGVNSTEKGDLSSESTVSRIRTEHFPLTLESARPSHTSQYLCASSGQVGYEKLFFGSGTQLSVL.

The rearrangement joins TRBV5-1 to TRBJ1-3; D perhaps matches TRBD1 (6 bases). This CDR3 has 15 residues. Germline V gene data show CDR1 as SGHRS and CDR2 as YFSETQ. Trimming removed 4 bases from V and 0 bases from J, with 11 bases in between. CDR3 sequence reads: CASSPGDGSGNTIYF. Written as DNA, the CDR3 is TGCGCCAGCAGCCCAGGGGACGGCTCTGGAAACACCATATATTTT.

The chain joins TRBV18 to TRBJ2-7, with 8 positions matching TRBD1. The CDR3 runs 18 residues. The germline V gene has CDR1 KGHSH and CDR2 LQKENI. J was trimmed by 2 bases and V by 1 base; bases with no gene match: 13. In nucleotides, the CDR3 is TGTGCCAGCTCACCACAAAGGACAGGGAAAGGGGTCCCCTACGAGCAGTACTTC. Protein sequence: CASSPQRTGKGVPYEQYF. The complete variable domain, with remaining parts taken from reference TRBV18 and TRBJ2-7, reads NAGVMQNPRHLVRRRGQEARLRCSPMKGHSHVYWYRQLPEEGLKFMVYLQKENIIDESGMPKERFSAEFPKEGPSILRIQQVVRGDSAAYFCASSPQRTGKGVPYEQYFGPGTRLTVT.

V gene TRBV5-1 combines with J gene TRBJ2-5, with D tentatively TRBD2 (6 bases). This CDR3 is 14 amino acids long. Germline V CDR1 and CDR2: SGHRS, YFSETQ. V was trimmed by 0 bases and J by 1 base, leaving 7 bases between them. For the CDR3, the DNA is TGCGCCAGCAGCTTGGGACTAGGCCAAGAGACCCAGTACTTC. Amino acid sequence: CASSLGLGQETQYF. Filled out from reference TRBV5-1 and TRBJ2-5, the complete variable domain reads KAGVTQTPRYLIKTRGQQVTLSCSPISGHRSVSWYQQTPGQGLQFLFEYFSETQRNKGNFPGRFSGRQFSNSRSEMNVSTLELGDSALYLCASSLGLGQETQYFGPGTRLLVL.

The genes are TRBV18 and TRBJ1-1, with D uncertain. Trimming pared 4 bases from V and 6 bases from J, leaving 12 bases between. The CDR3 extends over 13 amino acids. In germline, CDR1 is KGHSH, CDR2 LQKENI. CDR3 nucleotides: TGTGCCAGCTCACTCATCTTGGGCCCTGAAGCTTTCTTT. Protein sequence: CASSLILGPEAFF.

This chain connects TRBV3-1 (or the pseudogene TRBV3-2) to TRBJ2-7; TRBD2 matches 7 bases. The CDR3 contains 16 residues. Germline V gene sequence: CDR1 LGHDT, CDR2 YNNKEL (reference sequence). V shed 0 bases and J 1 base; nucleotides not matched to a gene: 6. In nucleotides, the CDR3 is TGTGCCAGCAGCCAAGATACGAGCGGGGATTCCTACGAGCAGTACTTC. Translated: CASSQDTSGDSYEQYF.

V is TRBV25-1 and J is TRBJ2-1; tentatively, D is TRBD2 (6 bases). The CDR3 is 16 residues long. V dropped 4 bases and J dropped 1 base, with 14 bases sitting between them. CDR1 and CDR2 (germline): MGHDK, SYGVNS. The CDR3 protein is CASSGYSEGSYNEQFF. CDR3 nucleotide sequence: TGTGCCAGCAGTGGCTACTCGGAGGGGTCCTACAATGAGCAGTTCTTC. The entire variable domain, with the rest obtained from reference TRBV25-1 and TRBJ2-1, is as follows: EADIYQTPRYLVIGTGKKITLECSQTMGHDKMYWYQQDPGMELHLIHYSYGVNSTEKGDLSSESTVSRIRTEHFPLTLESARPSHTSQYLCASSGYSEGSYNEQFFGPGTRLTVL.

This sequence joins TRBV19 and TRBJ2-2, with TRBD1 matching over 7 bases. J lost 5 bases, V lost 0 bases, and 6 bases had no gene match. Germline CDR1 reads LNHDA; CDR2 reads SQIVND (reference sequence). There are 16 residues in the CDR3. CDR3 DNA: TGTGCCAGTAGTATAGAAACAGGGGCAAGAACCGGGGAGCTGTTTTTT. Protein product: CASSIETGARTGELFF.

The chain links TRBV5-1 to TRBJ2-5, with D possibly matching TRBD1 (5 bases). The CDR3 totals 13 residues. The V end lost 4 bases, the J end lost 5 bases, and 12 bases lay between the germline ends. Germline V gene sequence: CDR1 SGHRS, CDR2 YFSETQ. CDR3 sequence (DNA): TGCGCCAGCAGCGTTGGGGCGGTCGAGACCCAGTACTTC. Its translation is CASSVGAVETQYF.

This sequence joins TRBV7-2 and TRBJ2-5; no clear D gene. Trimming took 4 bases from V and 3 from J, leaving 3 bases between them. Germline CDR1 and CDR2: SGHTA and FQGNSA. The CDR3 extends over 11 amino acids. CDR3 residues: CASSSEETQYF. The DNA for the CDR3 is TGTGCCAGCAGCTCGGAAGAGACCCAGTACTTC.